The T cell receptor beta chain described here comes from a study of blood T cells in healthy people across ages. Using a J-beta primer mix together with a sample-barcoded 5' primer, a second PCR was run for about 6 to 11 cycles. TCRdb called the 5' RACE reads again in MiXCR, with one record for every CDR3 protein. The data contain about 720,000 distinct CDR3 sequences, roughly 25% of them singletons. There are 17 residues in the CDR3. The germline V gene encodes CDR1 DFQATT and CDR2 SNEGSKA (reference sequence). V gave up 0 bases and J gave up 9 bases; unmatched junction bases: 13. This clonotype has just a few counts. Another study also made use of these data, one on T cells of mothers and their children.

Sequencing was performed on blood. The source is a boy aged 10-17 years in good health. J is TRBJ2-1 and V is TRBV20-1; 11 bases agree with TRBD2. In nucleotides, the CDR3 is TGCAGTGCTAGAGATCCTGGTAGCGGGAGGGCCTCTGTTGAGCAGTTCTTC. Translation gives CSARDPGSGRASVEQFF.